This entry lists 14 T cell receptor beta chains sequenced from one sample in a study of cytomegalovirus exposure and HLA in healthy donors. The PCR ran on 60 Vbeta and 13 Jbeta primers. Generated by immunoSEQ multiplex PCR, the TCRdb table keeps only in-frame clones and is missing some. The top ten hold 1.5% to 2% of the sample, which has approximately 190,000 clones, roughly 74% seen once. The sequenced material came from PBMCs. The receptors here all came from a woman aged 30 to 39 in good health and CMV-seronegative.

This clone was observed once. Written as DNA, the CDR3 is TGTGCCAGCAGTAGGGGAACGAACACTGAAGCTTTCTTT. Its translation: CASSRGTNTEAFF. This chain links TRBV28 with TRBJ1-1; TRBD1 is a possible D gene (5 bases). Per the germline V gene, CDR1 is MDHEN and CDR2 is SYDVKM. The CDR3 is 13 amino acids. V shed 5 bases and J shed 1 base, with 8 bases lying between them.

The chain links TRBV7-9 to TRBJ1-2, with a tentative D call TRBD1 (5 bases). V was trimmed by 5 bases and J by 4 bases, leaving 14 bases between them. The germline gives CDR1 SEHNR, CDR2 FQNEAQ (reference sequence). The CDR3 spans 14 residues. The CDR3 loop reads CASSETGTAYGYTF. The CDR3 region has the DNA TGTGCCAGCAGCGAAACTGGGACTGCCTATGGCTACACCTTC.

This sequence joins TRBV5-6 and TRBJ2-2; TRBD2 matches at 13 bases. Germline V gene data show CDR1 as SGHDT and CDR2 as YYEEEE. The CDR3 runs 17 residues. V dropped 4 bases and J dropped 6; count of bases not matched to a gene: 9. CDR3 DNA: TGTGCCAGCAGCCCCCGTACTAGCGGGAGGGCACCCGGGGAGCTGTTTTTT. Translation: CASSPRTSGRAPGELFF.

The chain links TRBV28 to TRBJ1-4; D is unresolved. This CDR3 contains 15 residues. Germline-derived CDR1 and CDR2 are MDHEN and SYDVKM. Trimming took 7 bases from V and 3 from J, leaving 15 bases between them. As DNA, the CDR3 is TGTGCCAGCATAACTTCCGAGCCGGCTAATGAAAAACTGTTTTTT. Translated, it gives CASITSEPANEKLFF.

J is TRBJ2-7 and V is TRBV5-5; possible D gene TRBD1, 6 bases. The germline V gene has CDR1 SGHKS and CDR2 YYEKEE (reference sequence). Trimming pared 3 bases from V and 0 bases from J, leaving 7 bases between. This CDR3 is built from 13 residues. The CDR3 is CASSWTVSYEQYF. The CDR3 DNA reads as TGTGCCAGCAGCTGGACAGTCTCCTACGAGCAGTACTTC.

V and J are TRBV9 and TRBJ1-1; 9 bases match TRBD1. After removal of 0 bases from V and 5 bases from J, the junction contained 8 bases not matched to a gene. There are 16 residues in the CDR3. Germline V gene sequence: CDR1 SGDLS, CDR2 YYNGEE. CDR3 residues: CASSVVPGQGRTEAFF. The CDR3 nucleotides are TGTGCCAGCAGCGTAGTACCGGGACAGGGTCGGACTGAAGCTTTCTTT.

CDR3 sequence reads: CASSVGLAMNTEAFF. The CDR3 region has the DNA TGTGCCAGCAGCGTAGGACTCGCAATGAACACTGAAGCTTTCTTT. The chain combines TRBV9 with TRBJ1-1; D unclear. The germline V and J ends were trimmed by 0 bases and 0 bases, with 9 bases remaining between them. The CDR3 spans 15 residues. Germline V gene sequence: CDR1 SGDLS, CDR2 YYNGEE.

The chain joins TRBV5-4 to TRBJ1-3; tentative D call: TRBD1 (5 bases). V lost 0 bases to trimming and J lost 1 base, with 17 bases between them. The CDR3 runs to 18 residues. Germline-derived CDR1 and CDR2 are SGHNT and YYREEE (reference sequence). CDR3 sequence: CASSLGLTPGGSGNTIYF. Written as DNA, the CDR3 is TGTGCCAGCAGCTTGGGCCTAACCCCGGGGGGTTCTGGAAACACCATATATTTT.

This chain joins TRBV6-1 and TRBJ1-3; D gene ambiguous. Trimming removed 2 bases at V and 0 bases at J, with 23 bases between. CDR3 size: 20 residues. The V gene's germline CDR1 is MNHNS and CDR2 SASEGT. The chain's CDR3 is CASSEPPGVIRATSGNTIYF. The CDR3 DNA follows: TGTGCCAGCAGTGAACCACCCGGGGTTATTCGCGCCACCTCTGGAAACACCATATATTTT.

This clone was seen only once. This chain uses TRBV4-1 with TRBJ2-3; 12 bases map to TRBD2. The V segment lost 6 bases and the J segment 4 bases; nucleotides outside the gene matches: 2. Germline values: CDR1 MGHRA, CDR2 YSYEKL. The CDR3 runs to 14 residues. CDR3 in amino acids: CASRTSGGPDTQYF. CDR3 sequence (DNA): TGCGCCAGCAGGACTAGCGGGGGCCCAGATACGCAGTATTTT.

V and J are TRBV6-6 and TRBJ2-1; D is unresolved. The CDR3 has 14 amino acids. Germline loops: CDR1 MNHNY, CDR2 SVGAGI (reference sequence). V was pared by 6 bases and J by 4 bases, with 13 bases between. CDR3 sequence (DNA): TGTGCCAGCAGCGCCCGTCGCGAGTACAATGAGCAGTTCTTC. Its protein product is CASSARREYNEQFF.

The sample holds a few counts of this clone. This chain connects TRBV27 to TRBJ2-5, with D maybe TRBD1 (5 bases). The DNA end is more similar to TRBJ2-7, so the J call may be wrong. Germline lookup yields CDR1 MNHEY and CDR2 SMNVEV (reference sequence). The CDR3 is 14 amino acids. CDR3 sequence reads: CASRPRTGFYEQYF. CDR3 DNA sequence: TGTGCCAGCAGACCCAGAACAGGATTCTACGAGCAGTACTTC.

This chain connects TRBV11-2 to TRBJ2-5, with 7 bases aligning to TRBD2. Germline V gene lookup returns CDR1 SGHAT and CDR2 FQNNGV. This CDR3 spans 15 amino acids. Trimming cost V 1 base and J 5 bases; bases outside gene matches: 7. In nucleotides, the CDR3 is TGTGCCAGCAGCTTAGGCCCGCGGGGGATTGAGACCCAGTACTTC. Amino acids: CASSLGPRGIETQYF.

In its sample, this clone was seen a few times. The chain combines TRBV28 with TRBJ1-5; TRBD1 is a possible D gene (6 bases). Germline loops: CDR1 MDHEN, CDR2 SYDVKM. This CDR3 is built from 14 residues. V lost 7 bases to trimming and J lost 0 bases, with 10 bases between them. CDR3 amino acids: CASIGGGSNQPQHF. The DNA of the CDR3 is TGTGCCAGCATTGGGGGCGGTAGCAATCAGCCCCAGCATTTT. The full variable domain, in which reference TRBV28 and TRBJ1-5 provide the parts outside the CDR3, is DVKVTQSSRYLVKRTGEKVFLECVQDMDHENMFWYRQDPGLGLRLIYFSYDVKMKEKGDIPEGYSVSREKKERFSLILESASTNQTSMYLCASIGGGSNQPQHFGDGTRLSIL.